Sequencing of this T cell receptor beta chain was carried out in a study of post-analysis software for immune sequencing data. Study-level results: There were several TRBV segments more frequent in patients than controls, and TRBV5-6, TRBV5-1 and TRBV20-1 were among them.

Per the germline V gene, CDR1 is KGHDR and CDR2 is SFDVKD. CDR3 length: 12 residues. In the case of this clonotype: The antigen is not known. The germline gene is not matched at one end of the junction; a read error may be the cause.

Built from TCR beta cDNA, the libraries had unique molecular identifiers in them. MiXCR, applied by TCRdb to the PCR reads, yields one record per CDR3 protein. The table includes some 690,000 distinct CDR3 sequences, roughly 30% detected once. This clonotype originated in a girl aged 10 to 17 with multiple sclerosis. Sequencing was performed on blood. This rearrangement joins TRBV24-1 to TRBJ2-1; D is unclear. Here the CDR3 reads CATSDLWLQQVF. The CDR3 DNA follows: TGTGCCACCAGTGATTTATGGTTACAGCAGGTCTTC.